What follows describes a single T cell receptor beta chain. Its antigen is not identified. CDR3 size: 13 residues. Germline V gives CDR1 SQVTM, CDR2 ANQGSEA. Trimming removed 1 base from V and 5 bases from J, with 9 bases in between. Using its own MiXCR run on the 5' RACE reads, TCRdb lists one record per CDR3 protein. The table has around 410,000 distinct CDR3 sequences, more than 20% seen once. This entry is derived from a study of T-cell memory formation after mild COVID-19. Whole-study context: Clustering of TCRs was largely donor specific. Regarding the study as a whole: Balance between CD4 and CD8 was seen in clones contracting day 15 to 85, and a CD4+ lean was seen in later expanders.

This receptor was identified in an adult woman who had mild COVID-19 (a few samples of this study predate the infection). Cell type and time point are not known. The sequenced sample consisted of PBMCs or a T cell subset sorted from them (not recorded which). The chain has TRBV29-1 and TRBJ2-1; D unresolved. CDR3 DNA: TGCAGCGTTGAAGGGCGATCGGACAATGAGCAGTTCTTC. Amino acid sequence: CSVEGRSDNEQFF.